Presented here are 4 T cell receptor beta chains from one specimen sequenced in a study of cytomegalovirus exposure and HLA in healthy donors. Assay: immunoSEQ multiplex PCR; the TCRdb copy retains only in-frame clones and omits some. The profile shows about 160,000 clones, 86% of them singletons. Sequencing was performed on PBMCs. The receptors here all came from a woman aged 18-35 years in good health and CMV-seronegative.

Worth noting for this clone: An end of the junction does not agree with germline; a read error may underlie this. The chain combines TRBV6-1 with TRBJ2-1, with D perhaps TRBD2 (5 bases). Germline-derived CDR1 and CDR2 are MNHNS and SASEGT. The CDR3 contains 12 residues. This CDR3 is CASSEATNDSIF. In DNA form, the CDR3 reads TGTGCCAGCAGTGAAGCGACTAACGACTCCATCTTC.

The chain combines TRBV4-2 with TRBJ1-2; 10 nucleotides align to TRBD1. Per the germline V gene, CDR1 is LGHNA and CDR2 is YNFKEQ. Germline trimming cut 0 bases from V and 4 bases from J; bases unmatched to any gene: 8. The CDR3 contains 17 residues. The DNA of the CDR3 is TGTGCCAGCAGCCAAGATTTGGCCGGGACAGGGGTCTATGGCTACACCTTC. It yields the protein CASSQDLAGTGVYGYTF.

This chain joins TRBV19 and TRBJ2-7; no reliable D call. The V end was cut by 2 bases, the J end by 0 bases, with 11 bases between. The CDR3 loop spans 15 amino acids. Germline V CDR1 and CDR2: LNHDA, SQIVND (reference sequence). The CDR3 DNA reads TGTGCCAGTAGTATAAGCCCTACCGCCTCCTACGAGCAGTACTTC. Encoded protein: CASSISPTASYEQYF.

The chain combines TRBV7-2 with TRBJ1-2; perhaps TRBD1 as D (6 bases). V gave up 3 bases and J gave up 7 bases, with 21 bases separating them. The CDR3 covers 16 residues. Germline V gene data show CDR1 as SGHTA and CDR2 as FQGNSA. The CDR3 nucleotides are TGTGCCAGCAGCTTCAGTTTACAACAGGGAAAGGGTGGCTACACCTTC. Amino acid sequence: CASSFSLQQGKGGYTF.